This T cell receptor (beta chain) originates from a study of blood T cell repertoires in COVID-19. Overall study: COVID-19 samples, acute and convalescent, were from the United States, Italy and Spain. PBMCs, B-cell-depleted T cells, or T cells were the source of the cDNA or gDNA that made up the material.

The ends lost 1 base at V and 5 bases at J; junction bases unmatched: 3. The germline V gene has CDR1 SGHVS and CDR2 FNYEAQ. CDR3 length: 15 residues. This clone was recorded only once. Original processing notes: Reference gene primer amplification gave nucleated cell count estimates. Produced via immunoSEQ multiplex PCR; TCRdb's table is partial and in-frame only. The V and J calls and clone size are taken from that table; D and trimming were inferred from the DNA. The table records 45,000 to 50,000 clones, approximately 87% of them present only once. Sequencing used peripheral blood. The chain recombines TRBV7-6 with TRBJ2-5; the match to TRBD2 covers 11 bases. The sequence derives from a human donor in a cohort sampled during active COVID-19. CDR3 bases: TGTGCCAGCAGCTTAGAGACTAGCGGGGCGGAGACCCAGTACTTC. Translation: CASSLETSGAETQYF.